A single sample gave rise to the 31 T cell receptor beta chains below, sequenced in a study of shared clonotypes between healthy human individuals. CD8 cells classed as naive were CD45RO-negative and positively selected for CCR7, excluding terminally differentiated effector memory CD45RA+ cells. The method was immunoSEQ multiplex PCR; TCRdb's version includes in-frame clones alone and lacks a portion of them. The sample lists roughly 770,000 clones; roughly 96% were seen once. The source material was naive CD8+ T cells sorted from blood. The receptor set was obtained from a man younger than 40 in good health.

The gene calls are TRBV9 and TRBJ2-1, with D tentatively TRBD2 (6 bases). Germline V lookup: CDR1 SGDLS, CDR2 YYNGEE. This CDR3 is built from 16 residues. V shed 3 bases and J shed 8 bases, with 21 bases lying between them. The CDR3 region has the DNA TGTGCCAGCAGCGCCAATACCGGGACTTTCGTCGATGAGCAGTTCTTC. Translated, it gives CASSANTGTFVDEQFF. Using reference TRBV9 and TRBJ2-1 for the parts outside the CDR3, the full variable domain is DSGVTQTPKHLITATGQRVTLRCSPRSGDLSVYWYQQSLDQGLQFLIQYYNGEERAKGNILERFSAQQFPDLHSELNLSSLELGDSALYFCASSANTGTFVDEQFFGPGTRLTVL.

The genes are TRBV10-2 and TRBJ2-5; D possibly corresponds to TRBD1 (6 bases). In germline, CDR1 is WSHSY, CDR2 SAAADI. The CDR3 runs to 13 residues. V was clipped by 3 bases and J by 2 bases, with 7 bases between them. The CDR3 spells CASSDDRQETQYF. The DNA of the CDR3 is TGCGCCAGCAGTGACGACAGGCAAGAGACCCAGTACTTC.

The chain recombines TRBV29-1 with TRBJ2-3; 12 bases fit TRBD2. The V segment lost 3 bases and the J segment 3 bases; nucleotides outside the gene matches: 7. Per the germline V gene, CDR1 is SQVTM and CDR2 is ANQGSEA. CDR3 length: 16 amino acids. CDR3 DNA sequence: TGCAGCGTTGACCGCCTGACTAGCGGGAGTACAGATACGCAGTATTTT. Translation: CSVDRLTSGSTDTQYF.

The chain has TRBV10-1 and TRBJ2-7; 8 bases agree with TRBD1. With 2 bases clipped from V and 5 bases from J, the junction kept 14 bases outside the gene matches. This CDR3 is built from 17 residues. The V gene's germline CDR1 is WNHNN and CDR2 SYGVQD (reference sequence). CDR3 in DNA: TGCGCCAGCAGTGAGAGCCTAGGGACAGGCTTTCGGAACGAGCAGTACTTC. Protein product: CASSESLGTGFRNEQYF.

The gene calls are TRBV9 and TRBJ2-1; 9 nucleotides match TRBD2. J lost 8 bases, V lost 2 bases, and 5 bases had no gene match. Looked up from germline, CDR1 is SGDLS and CDR2 is YYNGEE. This CDR3 is 14 amino acids long. CDR3 in amino acids: CASSVSGSWDEQFF. The CDR3 region has the DNA TGTGCCAGCAGCGTTAGCGGGAGTTGGGATGAGCAGTTCTTC.

The V call is TRBV11-2, the J call TRBJ2-4; D not certain. V lost 5 bases to trimming and J lost 0 bases, with 14 bases between them. Germline-derived CDR1 and CDR2 are SGHAT and FQNNGV. This CDR3 is built from 16 residues. This CDR3 is CASSPPGRRAKNIQYF. CDR3 sequence (DNA): TGTGCCAGCAGCCCCCCGGGTCGGCGAGCCAAAAACATTCAGTACTTC.

The V and J genes are TRBV9 and TRBJ1-1; D unresolved. V lost 4 bases, J lost 2 bases, and 27 bases lay in between. The CDR3 length is 19 residues. Germline CDR1 reads SGDLS; CDR2 reads YYNGEE. Here the CDR3 reads CASSTRELELGFINTEAFF. The CDR3 nucleotides read TGTGCCAGCAGCACGAGGGAGTTGGAGCTGGGTTTCATTAACACTGAAGCTTTCTTT.

This clone was counted once. The V call is TRBV7-8, the J call TRBJ2-1; the D gene is possibly TRBD2 (6 bases). The CDR3 totals 17 residues. V lost 5 bases to trimming and J lost 4 bases, with 21 bases between them. The germline V gene encodes CDR1 SGHVS and CDR2 FQNEAQ. Here the CDR3 reads CASSLWPLADVYNEQFF. The CDR3 nucleotides are TGTGCCAGCAGCCTTTGGCCCTTAGCGGACGTGTACAATGAGCAGTTCTTC.

The V call is TRBV5-1, the J call TRBJ2-5; 9 nucleotides line up with TRBD2. Germline lookup yields CDR1 SGHRS and CDR2 YFSETQ. J gave up 1 base and V 0 bases, and 4 bases lay outside the gene matches. This CDR3 spans 16 amino acids. Here the CDR3 DNA reads TGCGCCAGCAGCTTGGGGGCGGGAGGGCCCCAAGAGACCCAGTACTTC. Its protein product is CASSLGAGGPQETQYF.

The rearrangement uses TRBV27 and TRBJ2-1; D is unclear. This CDR3 comprises 14 residues. Trimming took 2 bases from V and 2 from J, leaving 7 bases between them. The V gene's germline CDR1 is MNHEY and CDR2 SMNVEV (reference sequence). The CDR3 bases are TGTGCCAGCAGTTTACAGCAAACCTACAATGAGCAGTTCTTC. Its protein is CASSLQQTYNEQFF.

The chain couples TRBV28 to TRBJ2-3; D might be TRBD2 (6 bases). Looked up from germline, CDR1 is MDHEN and CDR2 is SYDVKM. The V end lost 6 bases, the J end lost 6 bases, and 16 bases lay between the germline ends. The CDR3 is 14 amino acids. DNA for the CDR3: TGTGCCAGCAGATATGAGGACGGAGGGGATACGCAGTATTTT. Translating it yields CASRYEDGGDTQYF.

The chain recombines TRBV28 with TRBJ1-1; D not certain. Looked up from germline, CDR1 is MDHEN and CDR2 is SYDVKM. This CDR3 has 14 residues. V was shortened by 3 bases and J by 1 base, with 9 bases between the two germline ends. The DNA for the CDR3 is TGTGCCAGCAGTTTCACCCGGTCGAACACTGAAGCTTTCTTT. Translating it yields CASSFTRSNTEAFF.

This clone was seen a single time. CDR3 coding DNA: TGTGCCAGTAGTATAGTAAGTGGGACGGATAGCAATCAGCCCCAGCATTTT. Encoded protein: CASSIVSGTDSNQPQHF. The rearrangement links TRBV19 to TRBJ1-5, with D possibly matching TRBD1 (5 bases). Trimming took 1 base from V and 0 from J, leaving 13 bases between them. This CDR3 has 17 residues. The germline CDR1 and CDR2 sequences are LNHDA and SQIVND (reference sequence).

This chain uses TRBV7-6 with TRBJ1-2, with 7 bases identical to TRBD1. From germline, CDR1 is SGHVS and CDR2 FNYEAQ. The ends lost 1 base at V and 4 bases at J; junction bases unmatched: 9. This CDR3 comprises 16 residues. CDR3 region: CASSLGIGGGIYGYTF. In DNA, the CDR3 is TGTGCCAGCAGCTTAGGGATAGGGGGCGGGATCTATGGCTACACCTTC.

The chain links TRBV28 to TRBJ1-4; a weak D match, TRBD1 (6 bases). Germline CDR1 MDHEN, CDR2 SYDVKM. The CDR3 loop spans 16 amino acids. Between the trimmed V and J ends, which lost 2 bases and 7 bases, there was a span of 17 bases. As DNA, the CDR3 is TGTGCCAGCAGTTTAGCTATGGGACACAATTCTGAAAAACTGTTTTTT. Translated, it gives CASSLAMGHNSEKLFF.

The gene calls are TRBV14 and TRBJ2-3, with a tentative D call TRBD2 (5 bases). CDR1 SGHDN and CDR2 FVKESK come from the germline V gene. The CDR3 loop spans 17 amino acids. Trimming removed 3 bases from V and 3 bases from J, with 19 bases in between. The CDR3 DNA follows: TGTGCCAGCAGCCAGGATCCCCCGGACTGGATTACAGATACGCAGTATTTT. It translates to CASSQDPPDWITDTQYF.

CDR3 loop: CASSIAQDRGGMETQYF. CDR3 bases: TGTGCCAGTAGTATAGCTCAGGACAGGGGAGGTATGGAGACCCAGTACTTC. This sequence joins TRBV19 and TRBJ2-5, with TRBD1 matching over 9 bases. This CDR3 region has 17 residues. Trimming cost V 1 base and J 5 bases; bases outside gene matches: 11. The germline gives CDR1 LNHDA, CDR2 SQIVND (reference sequence).

The V gene is TRBV11-1, the J gene TRBJ2-7; D ambiguous. The CDR3 is made up of 15 amino acids. From germline, CDR1 is SGHAT and CDR2 FQDESV (reference sequence). The germline V and J ends were trimmed by 1 base and 4 bases, with 14 bases remaining between them. The CDR3: CASSLGDLGQYEQYF. The CDR3 coding sequence is TGTGCCAGCAGCTTAGGAGATCTCGGCCAATACGAGCAGTACTTC.

This chain uses TRBV7-3 with TRBJ2-5; D not resolved. The germline gives CDR1 SGHTA, CDR2 FQGTGA. CDR3 size: 13 residues. Trimming took 1 base from V and 1 from J, leaving 4 bases between them. CDR3 nucleotide sequence: TGTGCCAGCAGCTTAATGGGCCAAGAGACCCAGTACTTC. Its translation: CASSLMGQETQYF.

The rearrangement links TRBV5-1 to TRBJ2-2, with 7 bases lining up with TRBD2. The CDR3 loop spans 16 amino acids. V was pared by 0 bases and J by 5 bases, with 7 bases of the junction left unmatched. CDR1 and CDR2 (germline): SGHRS, YFSETQ. The CDR3 region is CASSLVGGSDTGELFF. The CDR3 nucleotides read TGCGCCAGCAGCTTGGTGGGCGGGAGTGATACCGGGGAGCTGTTTTTT.

This clone occurred once. This chain links TRBV7-9 with TRBJ2-1, with TRBD2 matching 9 bases. The germline CDR1 and CDR2 sequences are SEHNR and FQNEAQ (reference sequence). The CDR3 contains 14 residues. V lost 1 base to trimming and J lost 8 bases; unmatched junction nucleotides: 3. CDR3 in amino acids: CASSLVAGVHEQFF. CDR3 in DNA: TGTGCCAGCAGCTTAGTAGCGGGAGTCCATGAGCAGTTCTTC.

This rearrangement joins TRBV7-9 to TRBJ1-1, with a weak D call TRBD1 (5 bases). V was shortened by 1 base and J by 1 base, with 10 bases between the two germline ends. CDR3 length: 15 residues. Germline lookup yields CDR1 SEHNR and CDR2 FQNEAQ (reference sequence). The CDR3 loop is CASSLVRQTNTEAFF. CDR3 DNA sequence: TGTGCCAGCAGCTTAGTTAGACAGACGAACACTGAAGCTTTCTTT.

V and J are TRBV5-4 and TRBJ2-7; TRBD2 matches at 7 bases. This CDR3 contains 14 residues. The V segment lost 0 bases and the J segment 5 bases; nucleotides outside the gene matches: 5. CDR1 SGHNT and CDR2 YYREEE come from the germline V gene (reference sequence). The CDR3 bases are TGTGCCAGCAGCTTGGGCGGGAGAAAGGACGAGCAGTACTTC. It codes for CASSLGGRKDEQYF.

This chain uses TRBV9 with TRBJ2-3, with 8 bases lining up with TRBD2. V was clipped by 6 bases and J by 0 bases; unmatched bases: 6. In germline, CDR1 is SGDLS, CDR2 YYNGEE. The CDR3 covers 15 residues. CDR3: CASTLAGQSTDTQYF. CDR3 DNA sequence: TGTGCCAGCACCTTAGCGGGGCAGAGCACAGATACGCAGTATTTT.

This chain uses TRBV2 with TRBJ1-1, with TRBD1 as a possible D gene (6 bases). Germline CDR1 and CDR2: SNHLY and FYNNEI. The CDR3 has 14 amino acids. With 6 bases removed from V and 5 bases from J, the gap between germline ends came to 16 bases. CDR3 coding DNA: TGTGCCAGCAGCCCTGTGGGGGGGCATACTGAAGCTTTCTTT. This gives the protein CASSPVGGHTEAFF.

The chain is built from TRBV5-8 and TRBJ2-5; D not certain. The length of the CDR3 is 14 residues. Trimming took off 4 bases at V and 5 bases at J, with 15 bases between the two ends. The germline CDR1 and CDR2 sequences are SGHTS and YDEGEE. The chain's CDR3 is CASSPIVGSETQYF. CDR3 in DNA: TGTGCCAGCAGCCCAATCGTAGGCTCGGAGACCCAGTACTTC.

The chain couples TRBV9 to TRBJ1-3; weak D call: TRBD1 (6 bases). This CDR3 contains 14 residues. V was clipped by 3 bases and J by 4 bases, with 11 bases between them. Germline V gene data show CDR1 as SGDLS and CDR2 as YYNGEE. For the CDR3, the DNA is TGTGCCAGCAGCGCTGACAGGCTAGGAAACACCATATATTTT. As protein: CASSADRLGNTIYF.

The V and J genes are TRBV11-2 and TRBJ2-1; D is tentatively TRBD1 or TRBD2 (6 bases each). Trimming stripped 5 bases from V and 8 bases from J, with 22 bases between. Germline lookup yields CDR1 SGHAT and CDR2 FQNNGV. The CDR3 extends over 16 amino acids. The CDR3 here is CASSHSEFGGGDEQFF. In nucleotides, the CDR3 is TGTGCCAGCAGCCATAGTGAGTTTGGGGGCGGGGATGAGCAGTTCTTC.

This chain uses TRBV30 with TRBJ2-7; unclear D gene. This CDR3 comprises 14 residues. Germline V gene sequence: CDR1 GTSNPN, CDR2 SVGIG (reference sequence). The V end was cut by 0 bases, the J end by 5 bases, with 14 bases between. The CDR3 DNA follows: TGTGCCTGGAGTGTACCCCAAACCGCCCACGAGCAGTACTTC. Translating gives CAWSVPQTAHEQYF.

This chain uses TRBV4-1 with TRBJ2-7; unclear D gene. The CDR3 has 13 residues. V shed 4 bases and J shed 0 bases, with 7 bases lying between them. Germline V gene data show CDR1 as MGHRA and CDR2 as YSYEKL. CDR3: CASSPSLSYEQYF. CDR3 DNA sequence: TGCGCCAGCAGCCCCAGCCTCTCCTACGAGCAGTACTTC.

The CDR3 nucleotides read TGTGCCAGTCCACTACAGGGAACCTACGAGCAGTACTTC. It yields the protein CASPLQGTYEQYF. J is TRBJ2-7 and V is TRBV19; D might be TRBD1 (6 bases). Germline values: CDR1 LNHDA, CDR2 SQIVND (reference sequence). V was pared by 8 bases and J by 2 bases, with 13 bases between. The CDR3 is 13 residues long.